The clone carrying this T cell receptor beta chain was detected only a few times. This record belongs to a study of blood T cell repertoires in COVID-19. About the study: Acute and convalescent COVID-19 samples came from the United States, Italy and Spain. PBMCs, B-cell-depleted T cells, or T cells provided the cDNA or gDNA that made up the material.

TCRdb keeps only in-frame clones here, not all; method: immunoSEQ multiplex PCR. The table has around 99,000 clones, 90% seen once. CDR3 size: 16 residues. V gave up 4 bases and J gave up 4 bases; unmatched junction bases: 7. Germline V CDR1 and CDR2: SEHNR, FQNEAQ (reference sequence). This clonotype was sampled from a man between 45 and 60 years old with acute or convalescent COVID-19. V gene TRBV7-9 combines with J gene TRBJ2-7; 13 bases fit TRBD2. The sample consisted of peripheral blood. This chain's CDR3 is CASSSGLAGVTYEQYF. Here the CDR3 DNA reads TGTGCCAGCAGCTCCGGACTAGCGGGAGTCACGTACGAGCAGTACTTC.